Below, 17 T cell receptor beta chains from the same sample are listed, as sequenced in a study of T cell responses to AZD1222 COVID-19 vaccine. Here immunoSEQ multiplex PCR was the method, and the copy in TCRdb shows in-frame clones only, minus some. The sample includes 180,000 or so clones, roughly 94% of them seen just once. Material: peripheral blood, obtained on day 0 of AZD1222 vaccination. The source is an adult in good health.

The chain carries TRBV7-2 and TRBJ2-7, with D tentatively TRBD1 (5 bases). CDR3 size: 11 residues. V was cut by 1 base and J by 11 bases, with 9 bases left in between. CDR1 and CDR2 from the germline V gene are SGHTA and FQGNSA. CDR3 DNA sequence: TGTGCCAGCAGCTTAGGCAGGGTGGAGTACTTC. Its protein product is CASSLGRVEYF.

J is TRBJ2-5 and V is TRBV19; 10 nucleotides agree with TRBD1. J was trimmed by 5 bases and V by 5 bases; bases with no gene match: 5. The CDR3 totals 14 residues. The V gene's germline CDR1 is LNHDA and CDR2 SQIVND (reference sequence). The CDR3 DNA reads TGTGCCAGTAGTCTGACAGGGGGCAGGGAGACCCAGTACTTC. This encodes CASSLTGGRETQYF.

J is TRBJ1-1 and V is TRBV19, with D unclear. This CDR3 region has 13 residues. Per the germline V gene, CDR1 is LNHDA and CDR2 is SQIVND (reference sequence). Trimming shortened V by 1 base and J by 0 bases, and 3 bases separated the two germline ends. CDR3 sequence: CASSIGMNTEAFF. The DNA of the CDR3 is TGTGCCAGTAGTATAGGGATGAACACTGAAGCTTTCTTT. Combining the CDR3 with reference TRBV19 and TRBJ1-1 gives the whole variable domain DGGITQSPKYLFRKEGQNVTLSCEQNLNHDAMYWYRQDPGQGLRLIYYSQIVNDFQKGDIAEGYSVSREKKESFPLTVTSAQKNPTAFYLCASSIGMNTEAFFGQGTRLTVV.

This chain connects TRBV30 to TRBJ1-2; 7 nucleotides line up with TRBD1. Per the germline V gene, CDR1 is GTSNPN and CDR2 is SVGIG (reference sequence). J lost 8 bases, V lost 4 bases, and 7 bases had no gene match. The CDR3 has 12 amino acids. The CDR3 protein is CAWTPGGRGYTF. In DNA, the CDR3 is TGTGCCTGGACTCCAGGGGGTCGCGGCTACACCTTC.

The CDR3 spells CASSYDLVRGSYEQYF. As DNA, the CDR3 is TGTGCCAGCAGTTACGACCTAGTTCGGGGCTCCTACGAGCAGTACTTC. V is TRBV6-2 or TRBV6-3 and J is TRBJ2-7; D possibly corresponds to TRBD2 (5 bases). CDR3 length: 16 amino acids. V dropped 2 bases and J dropped 0 bases, with 14 bases sitting between them. Germline-derived CDR1 and CDR2 are MNHEY and SVGEGT.

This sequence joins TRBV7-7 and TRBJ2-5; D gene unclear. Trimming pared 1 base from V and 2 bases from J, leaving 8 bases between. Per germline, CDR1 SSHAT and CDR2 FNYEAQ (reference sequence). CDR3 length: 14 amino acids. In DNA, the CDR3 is TGTGCCAGCAGCTTAGGATTGGGACAAGAGACCCAGTACTTC. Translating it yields CASSLGLGQETQYF.

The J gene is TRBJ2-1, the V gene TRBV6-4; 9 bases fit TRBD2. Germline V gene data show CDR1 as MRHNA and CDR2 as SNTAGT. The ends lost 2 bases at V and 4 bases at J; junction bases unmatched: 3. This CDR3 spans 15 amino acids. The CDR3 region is CASSDVAGGYNEQFF. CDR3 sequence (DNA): TGTGCCAGCAGTGACGTGGCGGGAGGGTACAATGAGCAGTTCTTC.

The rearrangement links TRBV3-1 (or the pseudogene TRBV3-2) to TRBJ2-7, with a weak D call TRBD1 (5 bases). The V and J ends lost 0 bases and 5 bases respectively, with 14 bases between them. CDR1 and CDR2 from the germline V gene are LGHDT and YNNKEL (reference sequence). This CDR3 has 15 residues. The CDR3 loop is CASSQEAGMVHEQYF. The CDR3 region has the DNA TGTGCCAGCAGCCAAGAGGCAGGGATGGTCCACGAGCAGTACTTC.

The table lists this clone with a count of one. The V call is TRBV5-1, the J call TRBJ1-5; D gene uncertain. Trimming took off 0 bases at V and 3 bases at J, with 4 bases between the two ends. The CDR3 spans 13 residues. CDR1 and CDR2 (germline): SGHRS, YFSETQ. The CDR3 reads CASSLDVNQPQHF. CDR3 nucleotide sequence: TGCGCCAGCAGCTTGGATGTCAATCAGCCCCAGCATTTT.

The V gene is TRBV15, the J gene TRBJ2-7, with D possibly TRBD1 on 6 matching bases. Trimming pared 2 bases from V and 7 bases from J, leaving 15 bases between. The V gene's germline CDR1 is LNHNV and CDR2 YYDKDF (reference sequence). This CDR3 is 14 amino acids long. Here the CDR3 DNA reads TGTGCCACCAGCAGACCAGGGGAGAGCTCAGAGCAGTACTTC. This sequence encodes CATSRPGESSEQYF.

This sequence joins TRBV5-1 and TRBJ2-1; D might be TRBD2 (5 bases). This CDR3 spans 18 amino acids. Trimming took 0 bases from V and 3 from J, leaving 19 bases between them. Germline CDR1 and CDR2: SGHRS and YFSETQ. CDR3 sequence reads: CASSLAPGSRRDYNEQFF. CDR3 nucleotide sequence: TGCGCCAGCAGCTTGGCCCCGGGGTCGAGACGAGACTACAATGAGCAGTTCTTC.

The CDR3 bases are TGCGCCAGCAGCTACGGTGCCGGGGAGCTGTTTTTT. As protein: CASSYGAGELFF. The chain links TRBV4-1 to TRBJ2-2; D call uncertain. Germline CDR1 reads MGHRA; CDR2 reads YSYEKL. CDR3 size: 12 residues. Trimming shortened V by 5 bases and J by 6 bases, and 7 bases separated the two germline ends.

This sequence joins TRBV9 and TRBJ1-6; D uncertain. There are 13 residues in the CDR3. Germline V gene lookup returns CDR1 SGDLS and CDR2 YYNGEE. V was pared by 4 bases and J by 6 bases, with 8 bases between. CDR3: CASSPTGNSPLHF. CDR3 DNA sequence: TGTGCCAGCAGCCCCACCGGTAATTCACCCCTCCACTTT.

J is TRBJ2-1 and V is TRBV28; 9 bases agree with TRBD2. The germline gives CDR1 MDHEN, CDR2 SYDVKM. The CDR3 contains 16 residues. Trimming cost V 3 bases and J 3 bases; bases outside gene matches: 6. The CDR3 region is CASSFFGSGSYNEQFF. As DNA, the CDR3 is TGTGCCAGCAGTTTTTTTGGTAGCGGGAGCTACAATGAGCAGTTCTTC.

The CDR3 sequence: CASSLSRGNTIYF. The CDR3 nucleotides are TGTGCCAGCAGTTTGTCAAGGGGAAACACCATATATTTT. This rearrangement joins TRBV6-5 to TRBJ1-3; no clear D gene. The CDR3 covers 13 residues. Germline V gene data show CDR1 as MNHEY and CDR2 as SVGAGI. The V end was cut by 4 bases, the J end by 4 bases, with 8 bases between.

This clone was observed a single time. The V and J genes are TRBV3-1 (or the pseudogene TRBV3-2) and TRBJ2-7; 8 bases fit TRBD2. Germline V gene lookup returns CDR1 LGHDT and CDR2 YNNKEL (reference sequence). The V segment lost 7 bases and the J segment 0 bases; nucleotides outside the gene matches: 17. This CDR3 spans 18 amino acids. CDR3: CASILTNSGGPRSYEQYF. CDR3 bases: TGTGCCAGCATTTTAACGAACTCGGGAGGGCCACGCTCCTACGAGCAGTACTTC.

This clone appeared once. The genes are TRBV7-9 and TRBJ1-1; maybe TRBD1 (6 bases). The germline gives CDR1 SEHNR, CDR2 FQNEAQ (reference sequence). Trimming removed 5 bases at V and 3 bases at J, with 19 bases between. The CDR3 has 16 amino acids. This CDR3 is CASSPWTEWDDTEAFF. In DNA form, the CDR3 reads TGTGCCAGCAGCCCTTGGACAGAATGGGATGACACTGAAGCTTTCTTT.